A selection of T cell receptor beta chains follows, all from one sample in a study of T cells after yellow fever vaccination. Each CDR3 protein gets one entry after TCRdb re-called the 5' RACE reads with MiXCR. Counted here are 340,000 or so distinct CDR3 sequences, around 12% occurring once; the ten biggest clones make up roughly 3.1%. The sequencing used CD4+ T cells sorted from PBMCs, collected 15 days after the yellow fever booster vaccination. All receptors derive from a man between 18 and 35 years old who received the YFV17D yellow fever vaccine. The CDR3 runs from the conserved cysteine through the conserved F or W. A D gene is named only where the DNA matches it firmly. Where a row states a size, it is once, few, many or the class of an expanded clone; other rows omit it.

size	D	V	J	CDR3	DNA
.	.	TRBV12-3/TRBV12-4	TRBJ2-3	CASSSTGSQGRDTQYF	TGTGCCAGCAGTTCAACGGGGTCCCAGGGGAGAGATACGCAGTATTTT
few	TRBD1	TRBV6-5	TRBJ1-2	CASSTQGVGYTF	TGTGCCAGCAGCACACAGGGGGTCGGCTACACCTTC
.	.	TRBV12-3/TRBV12-4	TRBJ2-1	CATKSTAGEQFF	TGTGCCACCAAAAGCACCGCTGGGGAGCAGTTCTTC
.	.	TRBV11-2	TRBJ1-5	CASSLEVNQPQHF	TGTGCCAGCAGCTTAGAGGTCAATCAGCCCCAGCATTTT
.	.	TRBV18	TRBJ1-4	CASSPRPGDEKLFF	TGTGCCAGCTCCCCTCGCCCGGGGGATGAAAAACTGTTTTTT
few	TRBD1	TRBV24-1	TRBJ1-4	CATSDLQGSEKLFF	TGTGCCACCAGTGATCTACAGGGGAGCGAAAAACTGTTTTTT
few	.	TRBV5-1	TRBJ1-5	CASSPGPVETNQPQHF	TGCGCCAGCAGCCCGGGACCCGTTGAAACCAATCAGCCCCAGCATTTT
few	TRBD1	TRBV10-3	TRBJ1-2	CAISESRQGVGYTF	TGTGCCATCAGTGAGTCCAGACAGGGCGTTGGCTACACCTTC
.	TRBD2	TRBV6-1	TRBJ2-2	CASSEGWGLNTGELFF	TGTGCCAGCAGTGAAGGGTGGGGACTAAACACCGGGGAGCTGTTTTTT
few	TRBD1	TRBV12-3/TRBV12-4	TRBJ1-2	CASSWGQGGYGYTF	TGTGCCAGCAGTTGGGGACAGGGGGGATATGGCTACACCTTC
few	.	TRBV28	TRBJ2-7	CASRRLTVSSYEQYF	TGTGCCAGCAGAAGATTAACAGTCAGCTCCTACGAGCAGTACTTC
many	TRBD1	TRBV5-1	TRBJ1-1	CASSTVTGVQTEAFF	TGCGCCAGCAGCACCGTTACAGGGGTTCAGACTGAAGCTTTCTTT
few	.	TRBV3-1	TRBJ2-1	CASSQDVGGGNEQFF	TGTGCCAGCAGCCAAGATGTGGGGGGCGGCAATGAGCAGTTCTTC
.	.	TRBV12-3/TRBV12-4	TRBJ2-1	CASRPPDWGNISYNEQFF	TGTGCCAGCAGACCCCCGGACTGGGGAAACATCTCCTACAATGAGCAGTTCTTC
.	.	TRBV18	TRBJ1-1	CASSPRTQPLNTEAFF	TGTGCCAGCTCACCACGGACCCAGCCTCTGAACACTGAAGCTTTCTTT
.	.	TRBV12-5	TRBJ2-2	CASGSPYFGELFF	TGTGCTAGTGGTTCCCCCTACTTTGGGGAGCTGTTTTTT
.	.	TRBV7-9	TRBJ2-2	CASSLGGWGETHTGELFF	TGTGCCAGCAGCTTAGGCGGTTGGGGAGAGACCCACACCGGGGAGCTGTTTTTT
many	TRBD1	TRBV15	TRBJ2-1	CATRLVMGTGSQNEQFF	TGTGCCACCAGGCTAGTAATGGGGACAGGGTCTCAAAATGAGCAGTTCTTC
.	TRBD1	TRBV5-1	TRBJ1-6	CASSWRQGDGEGPLHF	TGCGCCAGCAGTTGGAGACAGGGCGATGGTGAAGGACCCCTCCACTTT
.	TRBD1	TRBV27	TRBJ2-3	CASSLEAGTGTDTQYF	TGTGCCAGCAGTTTGGAAGCGGGGACAGGGACAGATACGCAGTATTTT
.	TRBD1	TRBV7-2	TRBJ1-2	CASSLGQGQGYGYTF	TGTGCCAGCAGCTTAGGACAGGGGCAGGGATATGGCTACACCTTC
few	.	TRBV20-1	TRBJ1-2	CSARNPYYGYTF	TGCAGTGCTAGAAACCCCTACTATGGCTACACCTTC
many	.	TRBV7-2	TRBJ2-3	CASSLAGYTDTQYF	TGTGCCAGCAGCTTAGCCGGGTACACAGATACGCAGTATTTT
.	TRBD2	TRBV5-1	TRBJ2-1	CASSPRTSGTHNEQFF	TGCGCCAGCAGCCCCCGGACTAGCGGGACCCACAATGAGCAGTTCTTC
few	TRBD1	TRBV5-1	TRBJ1-1	CASSFTGVYTEAFF	TGCGCCAGCAGCTTTACAGGGGTGTACACTGAAGCTTTCTTT
few	.	TRBV6-5	TRBJ1-3	CASSISYDPGNTIYF	TGTGCCAGCAGCATCTCTTACGACCCTGGAAACACCATATATTTT
.	.	TRBV25-1	TRBJ2-3	CASSGPGSTDTQYF	TGTGCCAGCAGTGGGCCCGGATCCACAGATACGCAGTATTTT
few	TRBD1	TRBV6-6	TRBJ1-5	CASSWGQSGGPQHF	TGTGCCAGCAGTTGGGGACAGTCCGGGGGGCCCCAGCATTTT
many	.	TRBV18	TRBJ2-2	CASSDTGELFF	TGTGCCAGCTCAGACACCGGGGAGCTGTTTTTT
.	.	TRBV4-3	TRBJ1-1	CASRQGPGILGGNDTEAFF	TGCGCCAGCAGACAAGGTCCCGGGATCCTTGGCGGGAACGACACTGAAGCTTTCTTT
few	TRBD2	TRBV9	TRBJ2-3	CASSAETGTSGVSSTDTQYF	TGTGCCAGCAGCGCAGAAACCGGGACTAGCGGGGTTTCTAGCACAGATACGCAGTATTTT
few	.	TRBV27	TRBJ2-6	CATRRIGGGANVLTF	TGTGCCACCAGGCGCATCGGCGGAGGGGCCAACGTCCTGACTTTC
few	.	TRBV18	TRBJ1-4	CASSPPTDEKLFF	TGTGCCAGCTCACCACCGACAGATGAAAAACTGTTTTTT
.	TRBD1	TRBV15	TRBJ1-2	CATSREVRGGAPGYTF	TGTGCCACCAGCAGAGAGGTTAGAGGGGGCGCCCCCGGCTACACCTTC
many	TRBD2	TRBV12-3/TRBV12-4	TRBJ2-7	CASSLAPISGGGRWEQYF	TGTGCCAGCAGTTTAGCGCCAATTTCCGGGGGGGGCCGGTGGGAGCAGTACTTC
few	.	TRBV20-1	TRBJ2-6	CSAFTGLGSGANVLTF	TGCAGTGCTTTCACAGGGCTCGGCTCTGGGGCCAACGTCCTGACTTTC
.	.	TRBV7-2	TRBJ1-3	CASSSQMGGNTIYF	TGTGCCAGCAGCTCCCAGATGGGTGGAAACACCATATATTTT
.	.	TRBV3-1	TRBJ2-7	CASSPRGSYEQYF	TGTGCCAGCAGCCCCCGCGGATCCTACGAGCAGTACTTC
few	.	TRBV9	TRBJ2-1	CASSVEAVSYNEQFF	TGTGCCAGCAGCGTAGAGGCAGTGTCCTACAATGAGCAGTTCTTC
.	.	TRBV24-1	TRBJ2-1	CATSESSYNEQFF	TGTGCCACCAGTGAGAGCTCCTACAATGAGCAGTTCTTC
.	TRBD2	TRBV19	TRBJ2-1	CASTLPASGSNEQFF	TGTGCCAGTACCCTCCCGGCTAGCGGGAGTAATGAGCAGTTCTTC